Following are 27 T cell receptor beta chains from one sample sequenced in a study of T cell changes during pregnancy in multiple sclerosis. Produced via immunoSEQ multiplex PCR; TCRdb's table is partial and in-frame only. Of about 36,000 clones detected, about 92% appear once; the ten largest clones hold 0.43%. Sequenced here: CD4+ T cells from peripheral blood mononuclear cells, sampled in the third trimester of pregnancy. The receptors derive from a female donor in good health, enrolled as a control in a pregnancy study.

The rearrangement links TRBV7-3 to TRBJ2-1; TRBD2 aligns across 13 bases. From germline, CDR1 is SGHTA and CDR2 FQGTGA. The junction had 6 bases not matched to a gene; V was cut back by 0 bases and J by 7 bases. CDR3 length: 17 residues. The CDR3 loop is CASSLTSGLAGRNEQFF. CDR3 DNA: TGTGCCAGCAGCTTAACCTCGGGACTAGCGGGGCGAAATGAGCAGTTCTTC.

The chain's CDR3 is CASSSQTGVNQPQHF. The CDR3 DNA reads as TGTGCCAGCAGCTCTCAGACAGGGGTAAATCAGCCCCAGCATTTT. V and J are TRBV7-2 and TRBJ1-5, with 8 bases aligning to TRBD1. The germline V gene encodes CDR1 SGHTA and CDR2 FQGNSA. The trim removed 4 bases at V and 4 bases at J, leaving 6 bases unmatched. The CDR3 loop spans 15 amino acids.

The V call is TRBV6-6, the J call TRBJ1-1, with 9 bases aligning to TRBD1. This CDR3 comprises 14 residues. V lost 0 bases and J lost 6; bases outside the gene matches: 2. The germline V gene encodes CDR1 MNHNY and CDR2 SVGAGI (reference sequence). CDR3 amino acids: CASSYSTGGAEAFF. In DNA, the CDR3 is TGTGCCAGCAGTTACTCGACAGGGGGGGCTGAAGCTTTCTTT.

The J gene is TRBJ2-1, the V gene TRBV18; TRBD2 might be the D (6 bases). This CDR3 spans 14 amino acids. With 5 bases removed from V and 2 bases from J, the gap between germline ends came to 10 bases. Germline CDR1 is KGHSH and CDR2 is LQKENI. The CDR3 DNA follows: TGTGCCAGCTCAGCCGGGGGTGCCTACAATGAGCAGTTCTTC. Protein sequence: CASSAGGAYNEQFF.

This chain links TRBV7-2 with TRBJ2-1; 8 bases are a match to TRBD2. Germline CDR1 is SGHTA and CDR2 is FQGNSA. V was pared by 2 bases and J by 4 bases, with 7 bases of the junction left unmatched. The CDR3 totals 16 residues. DNA of the CDR3: TGTGCCAGCAGCTTATTTGGTAGCGGGGCTTACAATGAGCAGTTCTTC. Residues: CASSLFGSGAYNEQFF.

This sequence joins TRBV19 and TRBJ2-2; D is ambiguous. The CDR3 length is 11 residues. Trimming cost V 5 bases and J 5 bases, with 3 bases left between them. Germline CDR1 reads LNHDA; CDR2 reads SQIVND (reference sequence). CDR3 bases: TGTGCCAGTAGTCGGACCGGGGAGCTGTTTTTT. Translating it yields CASSRTGELFF.

V usage is TRBV4-3 and J usage is TRBJ1-1; D is possibly TRBD1 (6 bases). Between the trimmed V and J ends, which lost 1 base and 1 base, there was a span of 7 bases. CDR3 length: 14 residues. CDR1 LGHNA and CDR2 YSLEER come from the germline V gene. The DNA for the CDR3 is TGCGCCAGCAGCCAAGGGACAGCGAACACTGAAGCTTTCTTT. It codes for CASSQGTANTEAFF.

This clone was seen only once. The chain has TRBV6-5 and TRBJ2-4, with TRBD1 matching 11 bases. The germline V gene encodes CDR1 MNHEY and CDR2 SVGAGI. V lost 6 bases and J lost 3; bases outside the gene matches: 4. This CDR3 has 15 amino acids. The CDR3 nucleotides are TGTGCCAGCAGAACCGGGACAGGGGGCAAAAACATTCAGTACTTC. Translation gives CASRTGTGGKNIQYF.

This chain uses TRBV7-2 with TRBJ1-6, with TRBD1 matching 7 bases. This CDR3 contains 15 residues. CDR1 and CDR2 from the germline V gene are SGHTA and FQGNSA. Losses at the gene ends were 5 bases for V and 6 bases for J; bases not matched to a gene: 7. The CDR3 nucleotides read TGTGCCAGCAGCACAGGGACAGCAACTAATTCACCCCTCCACTTT. Translation gives CASSTGTATNSPLHF.

J is TRBJ2-4 and V is TRBV19; the D gene is possibly TRBD1 (6 bases). Per germline, CDR1 LNHDA and CDR2 SQIVND (reference sequence). This CDR3 has 13 residues. V was pared by 6 bases and J by 3 bases, with 9 bases between. This CDR3 reads CASSRGYKNIQYF. DNA of the CDR3: TGTGCCAGTAGCAGGGGATACAAAAACATTCAGTACTTC.

The chain recombines TRBV4-2 with TRBJ1-5; D might be TRBD1 (5 bases). The CDR3 is 17 amino acids. Germline values: CDR1 LGHNA, CDR2 YNFKEQ. Trimming took off 1 base at V and 1 base at J, with 14 bases between the two ends. This CDR3 is CASSQGVRGGSNQPQHF. The CDR3 DNA is TGTGCCAGCAGCCAAGGTGTAAGGGGAGGAAGCAATCAGCCCCAGCATTTT.

This CDR3 is CASNARWGQGNQPQHF. CDR3 DNA sequence: TGTGCCAGCAACGCCAGGTGGGGACAGGGAAATCAGCCCCAGCATTTT. The V and J genes are TRBV28 and TRBJ1-5; the match to TRBD1 covers 9 bases. The CDR3 totals 16 residues. With 7 bases clipped from V and 4 bases from J, the junction kept 11 bases outside the gene matches. Germline loops: CDR1 MDHEN, CDR2 SYDVKM.

CDR3 sequence: CASSPSWGQGEGYTF. The CDR3 nucleotides read TGCGCCAGCAGCCCCTCATGGGGACAGGGTGAGGGCTACACCTTC. The V gene is TRBV4-1, the J gene TRBJ1-2, with 9 bases fitting TRBD1. The germline gives CDR1 MGHRA, CDR2 YSYEKL. The junction had 11 bases not matched to a gene; V was cut back by 4 bases and J by 8 bases. The CDR3 spans 15 residues.

This rearrangement joins TRBV2 to TRBJ2-1; D gene uncertain. CDR1 and CDR2 (germline): SNHLY, FYNNEI. Trimming removed 5 bases at V and 5 bases at J, with 4 bases between. This CDR3 has 11 amino acids. In DNA, the CDR3 is TGTGCCAGCAGTACTAACAATGAGCAGTTCTTC. This gives the protein CASSTNNEQFF.

CDR3 in DNA: TGTGCCAGCAGCAATCAGGGGGGATACTCACCCCTCCACTTT. It translates to CASSNQGGYSPLHF. The V call is TRBV7-9, the J call TRBJ1-6, with TRBD1 matching over 7 bases. Germline V lookup: CDR1 SEHNR, CDR2 FQNEAQ (reference sequence). Trimming took 5 bases from V and 10 from J; bases not matched to a gene: 8. The CDR3 has 14 amino acids.

The chain has TRBV19 and TRBJ1-2; the match to TRBD1 covers 8 bases. Germline trimming cut 9 bases from V and 4 bases from J; bases unmatched to any gene: 7. The CDR3 sequence is 13 residues long. Germline V gene data show CDR1 as LNHDA and CDR2 as SQIVND (reference sequence). The CDR3 DNA reads TGTGCCAGCCCGGACAGGGTCTCCTATGGCTACACCTTC. This sequence encodes CASPDRVSYGYTF.

The chain is built from TRBV9 and TRBJ1-2; TRBD1 aligns across 7 bases. This CDR3 contains 13 residues. The V gene's germline CDR1 is SGDLS and CDR2 YYNGEE. The trim removed 5 bases at V and 5 bases at J, leaving 6 bases unmatched. CDR3 loop: CASRDDRAYGYTF. CDR3 sequence (DNA): TGTGCCAGCAGGGACGACAGGGCTTATGGCTACACCTTC.

The rearrangement joins TRBV18 to TRBJ2-7; 9 bases agree with TRBD1. Per the germline V gene, CDR1 is KGHSH and CDR2 is LQKENI. CDR3 length: 15 residues. J was trimmed by 3 bases and V by 4 bases; bases with no gene match: 7. CDR3 loop: CASSLTGTGSYEQYF. The CDR3 DNA is TGTGCCAGCTCACTCACCGGGACAGGGAGCTACGAGCAGTACTTC.

The chain is built from TRBV5-1 and TRBJ2-5; 10 bases agree with TRBD1. The CDR3 spans 16 residues. Germline CDR1 reads SGHRS; CDR2 reads YFSETQ. V lost 6 bases and J lost 5; bases outside the gene matches: 13. The CDR3 sequence is CASTENIMGQGETQYF. The CDR3 coding sequence is TGCGCCAGCACTGAGAACATCATGGGACAGGGGGAGACCCAGTACTTC.

The chain joins TRBV7-8 to TRBJ1-4, with D perhaps TRBD1 (6 bases). V gave up 1 base and J gave up 1 base, with 7 bases separating them. The CDR3 is made up of 15 amino acids. Germline V lookup: CDR1 SGHVS, CDR2 FQNEAQ. The CDR3 here is CASSLGRGTNEKLFF. CDR3 in DNA: TGTGCCAGCAGCTTAGGCAGGGGAACTAATGAAAAACTGTTTTTT. Together with reference TRBV7-8 and TRBJ1-4, the CDR3 gives the full variable domain: GAGVSQSPRYKVAKRGQDVALRCDPISGHVSLFWYQQALGQGPEFLTYFQNEAQLDKSGLPSDRFFAERPEGSVSTLKIQRTQQEDSAVYLCASSLGRGTNEKLFFGSGTQLSVL.

The rearrangement joins TRBV4-1 to TRBJ2-2; 10 positions agree with TRBD1. CDR3 length: 16 amino acids. V lost 6 bases and J lost 3; bases outside the gene matches: 7. Germline values: CDR1 MGHRA, CDR2 YSYEKL. The chain's CDR3 is CASRQTGGADTGELFF. For the CDR3, the DNA is TGCGCCAGCAGACAGACAGGGGGCGCCGACACCGGGGAGCTGTTTTTT.

This chain joins TRBV7-2 and TRBJ2-3; 7 nucleotides line up with TRBD2. Trimming at V came to 5 bases and at J to 4 bases, leaving 9 bases not matched to a gene. CDR1 and CDR2 from the germline V gene are SGHTA and FQGNSA. This CDR3 region has 15 residues. The CDR3 nucleotides read TGTGCCAGCAGCCTAGGCGGGGGAGGGGCAGATACGCAGTATTTT. Encoded protein: CASSLGGGGADTQYF.

The CDR3 is CASSLMGQVVAFF. The DNA of the CDR3 is TGTGCCAGCAGCTTAATGGGACAGGTCGTCGCTTTCTTT. The V call is TRBV7-9, the J call TRBJ1-1, with 8 bases lining up with TRBD1. The CDR3 is 13 amino acids. Looked up from germline, CDR1 is SEHNR and CDR2 is FQNEAQ (reference sequence). With V trimmed by 2 bases and J by 11 bases, 7 bases remained unmatched.

J is TRBJ2-2 and V is TRBV6-6; TRBD1 agrees at 9 bases. Germline V gene lookup returns CDR1 MNHNY and CDR2 SVGAGI (reference sequence). This CDR3 comprises 14 residues. Unmatched junction bases numbered 0, after V lost 6 bases and J lost 1 base. CDR3 loop: CASRGQGNTGELFF. The CDR3 DNA sequence: TGTGCCAGCAGGGGACAGGGGAACACCGGGGAGCTGTTTTTT.

The CDR3 reads CATRGDRQGVLNYGYTF. The DNA for the CDR3 is TGTGCCACCAGGGGTGACCGACAGGGGGTATTAAACTATGGCTACACCTTC. The gene calls are TRBV2 and TRBJ1-2, with TRBD1 identical over 9 bases. Germline CDR1 reads SNHLY; CDR2 reads FYNNEI. This CDR3 has 17 residues. Germline trimming cut 10 bases from V and 2 bases from J; bases unmatched to any gene: 17.

This chain links TRBV7-6 with TRBJ2-1; 8 positions match TRBD1. The CDR3 has 15 amino acids. Germline loops: CDR1 SGHVS, CDR2 FNYEAQ. V dropped 2 bases and J dropped 5; count of bases not matched to a gene: 5. CDR3 amino acids: CASSLRDRPDNEQFF. In DNA form, the CDR3 reads TGTGCCAGCAGCTTAAGGGACAGGCCAGACAATGAGCAGTTCTTC.

The rearrangement uses TRBV18 and TRBJ1-6; possible D gene TRBD1, 5 bases. There are 13 residues in the CDR3. CDR1 and CDR2 from the germline V gene are KGHSH and LQKENI. Trimming took off 2 bases at V and 17 bases at J, with 16 bases between the two ends. The chain's CDR3 is CASSPALGPVFHF. The CDR3 DNA reads TGTGCCAGCTCACCAGCCTTGGGGCCGGTTTTCCACTTT.